These T cell receptor beta chains were read from a single sample in a study of OX40 agonist ivuxolimab in advanced cancers. Generated by immunoSEQ multiplex PCR, the TCRdb table keeps only in-frame clones and is missing some. The sample yields some 22,000 clones, roughly 80% seen once. The specimen was CD4+ or CD8+ T cells sorted from blood, collected in a trial of the OX40 agonist ivuxolimab. These receptors were obtained from an adult with an advanced solid tumor such as melanoma, head and neck, liver or kidney cancer. Both conserved end residues are part of each CDR3. The D gene is left open where the match is weak. Not every row has a clone size; where given, it reads once, few, many or a size class.

clone size: .
V gene: TRBV28
J gene: TRBJ2-1
D gene: .
CDR3 protein: CASSRVYEQFF
CDR3 DNA: TGTGCCAGCAGCCGCGTTTATGAGCAGTTCTTC

clone size: .
V gene: TRBV5-1
J gene: TRBJ2-3
D gene: TRBD1
CDR3 protein: CASSPLGDRGRRTDTQYF
CDR3 DNA: TGCGCCAGCAGCCCCCTAGGTGATAGGGGGCGAAGGACAGATACGCAGTATTTT

clone size: .
V gene: TRBV28
J gene: TRBJ2-7
D gene: TRBD2
CDR3 protein: CASSYNRDYDNEQYF
CDR3 DNA: TGTGCCAGCAGTTATAACCGGGACTATGACAACGAGCAGTACTTC

clone size: .
V gene: TRBV5-6
J gene: TRBJ2-1
D gene: TRBD2
CDR3 protein: CASSLGGLADYNEQFF
CDR3 DNA: TGTGCCAGCAGCTTGGGTGGACTAGCGGACTACAATGAGCAGTTCTTC

clone size: .
V gene: TRBV10-3
J gene: TRBJ2-7
D gene: TRBD1
CDR3 protein: CAISESGQALDEQYF
CDR3 DNA: TGTGCCATCAGTGAGTCAGGACAGGCCCTTGACGAGCAGTACTTC

clone size: .
V gene: TRBV10-1
J gene: TRBJ1-1
D gene: TRBD1
CDR3 protein: CASSLNRGSEAFF
CDR3 DNA: TGCGCCAGCAGTCTAAACAGGGGGTCTGAAGCTTTCTTT

clone size: .
V gene: TRBV4-1
J gene: TRBJ2-1
D gene: .
CDR3 protein: CASSPPGGSYNEQFF
CDR3 DNA: TGCGCCAGCAGCCCGCCCGGGGGATCCTACAATGAGCAGTTCTTC

clone size: once
V gene: TRBV6-5
J gene: TRBJ1-2
D gene: .
CDR3 protein: CASSPRGERYGYTF
CDR3 DNA: TGTGCCAGCAGTCCTCGGGGAGAGCGCTATGGCTACACCTTC

clone size: .
V gene: TRBV4-2
J gene: TRBJ2-7
D gene: TRBD1
CDR3 protein: CASSQARTGGYEQYF
CDR3 DNA: TGTGCCAGCAGCCAGGCCCGGACAGGGGGCTACGAGCAGTACTTC

clone size: .
V gene: TRBV7-6
J gene: TRBJ1-4
D gene: .
CDR3 protein: CASSLSPGRDEKLFF
CDR3 DNA: TGTGCCAGCAGCTTATCCCCGGGCCGGGATGAAAAACTGTTTTTT

clone size: .
V gene: TRBV28
J gene: TRBJ2-3
D gene: TRBD2
CDR3 protein: CASRRTSGRADTQYF
CDR3 DNA: TGTGCCAGCCGACGGACTAGCGGGAGGGCAGATACGCAGTATTTT

clone size: .
V gene: TRBV28
J gene: TRBJ1-4
D gene: .
CDR3 protein: CASGRQLLNEKLFF
CDR3 DNA: TGTGCCAGCGGGCGACAGCTACTTAATGAAAAACTGTTTTTT

clone size: .
V gene: TRBV5-8
J gene: TRBJ2-5
D gene: TRBD2
CDR3 protein: CASSVGTSIRETQYF
CDR3 DNA: TGTGCCAGCAGCGTGGGGACTAGCATTCGAGAGACCCAGTACTTC

clone size: few
V gene: TRBV10-3
J gene: TRBJ1-2
D gene: .
CDR3 protein: CAISESLGLRANYGYTF
CDR3 DNA: TGTGCCATCAGTGAGTCCCTCGGCCTTAGGGCTAACTATGGCTACACCTTC

clone size: .
V gene: TRBV7-8
J gene: TRBJ2-7
D gene: TRBD2
CDR3 protein: CASSLGLAGEAEYEQYF
CDR3 DNA: TGTGCCAGCAGCTTAGGACTAGCGGGAGAAGCTGAGTACGAGCAGTACTTC

clone size: .
V gene: TRBV5-5
J gene: TRBJ1-5
D gene: .
CDR3 protein: CASSTSPGVSNQPQHF
CDR3 DNA: TGTGCCAGCAGCACCAGCCCAGGGGTTAGCAATCAGCCCCAGCATTTT

clone size: .
V gene: TRBV5-1
J gene: TRBJ2-1
D gene: TRBD2
CDR3 protein: CASSLVGGTSGTSYNEQFF
CDR3 DNA: TGCGCCAGCAGCTTGGTTGGGGGGACTAGCGGAACCTCCTACAATGAGCAGTTCTTC

clone size: .
V gene: TRBV5-1
J gene: TRBJ2-3
D gene: .
CDR3 protein: CASSGIVVSDTQYF
CDR3 DNA: TGCGCCAGCAGCGGTATAGTGGTCTCAGATACGCAGTATTTT

clone size: once
V gene: TRBV4-1
J gene: TRBJ2-1
D gene: TRBD2
CDR3 protein: CASSQGGTSGGPFWNEQFF
CDR3 DNA: TGCGCCAGCAGCCAAGGCGGGACTAGCGGGGGCCCTTTTTGGAATGAGCAGTTCTTC

clone size: .
V gene: TRBV19
J gene: TRBJ1-1
D gene: .
CDR3 protein: CASSMRGHLEAFF
CDR3 DNA: TGTGCCAGTAGTATGAGAGGACACCTTGAAGCTTTCTTT

clone size: .
V gene: TRBV14
J gene: TRBJ2-1
D gene: TRBD2
CDR3 protein: CASSQPRVTSGRNEQFF
CDR3 DNA: TGTGCCAGCAGCCAGCCGCGAGTGACTAGCGGGAGAAATGAGCAGTTCTTC

clone size: .
V gene: TRBV7-9
J gene: TRBJ2-5
D gene: .
CDR3 protein: CAEGTPAGETQYF
CDR3 DNA: TGTGCCGAAGGGACCCCCGCGGGAGAGACCCAGTACTTC

clone size: .
V gene: TRBV9
J gene: TRBJ2-2
D gene: .
CDR3 protein: CASSADSQGVTGELFF
CDR3 DNA: TGTGCCAGCAGCGCCGACAGCCAAGGTGTCACCGGGGAGCTGTTTTTT

clone size: .
V gene: TRBV15
J gene: TRBJ2-5
D gene: .
CDR3 protein: CATSSSRASQETQYF
CDR3 DNA: TGTGCCACCAGCAGTAGTCGAGCTAGCCAAGAGACCCAGTACTTC

clone size: .
V gene: TRBV6-6
J gene: TRBJ2-1
D gene: .
CDR3 protein: CASFPTVGSYNEQFF
CDR3 DNA: TGTGCCAGCTTCCCGACAGTGGGCTCCTACAATGAGCAGTTCTTC

clone size: .
V gene: TRBV6-5
J gene: TRBJ2-7
D gene: TRBD2
CDR3 protein: CASSYNGLAGAEQYF
CDR3 DNA: TGTGCCAGCAGTTACAACGGACTAGCGGGAGCCGAGCAGTACTTC

clone size: medium-sized
V gene: TRBV11-2
J gene: TRBJ2-2
D gene: .
CDR3 protein: CASIIGITGELFF
CDR3 DNA: TGTGCCAGCATTATTGGGATCACCGGGGAGCTGTTTTTT

clone size: .
V gene: TRBV2
J gene: TRBJ2-1
D gene: .
CDR3 protein: CASSVIYNEQFF
CDR3 DNA: TGTGCCAGCAGTGTTATTTACAATGAGCAGTTCTTC

clone size: .
V gene: TRBV14
J gene: TRBJ2-5
D gene: TRBD2
CDR3 protein: CASSPRAGAGGTQYF
CDR3 DNA: TGTGCCAGCAGTCCAAGAGCGGGCGCGGGGGGGACCCAGTACTTC

clone size: .
V gene: TRBV12-5
J gene: TRBJ2-1
D gene: TRBD2
CDR3 protein: CASGGLAEDSSYNEQFF
CDR3 DNA: TGTGCTAGTGGGGGACTAGCGGAAGATTCCTCCTACAATGAGCAGTTCTTC

clone size: .
V gene: TRBV5-6
J gene: TRBJ1-2
D gene: .
CDR3 protein: CASSPGPREYGYTF
CDR3 DNA: TGTGCCAGCAGCCCCGGACCTCGGGAGTATGGCTACACCTTC

clone size: .
V gene: TRBV2
J gene: TRBJ2-3
D gene: .
CDR3 protein: CASSDEGGGLTDTQYF
CDR3 DNA: TGTGCCAGCAGTGATGAGGGCGGCGGGCTCACAGATACGCAGTATTTT

clone size: few
V gene: TRBV19
J gene: TRBJ1-5
D gene: TRBD1
CDR3 protein: CASSPRTGNQPQHF
CDR3 DNA: TGTGCCAGTAGTCCTCGGACAGGGAATCAGCCCCAGCATTTT

clone size: .
V gene: TRBV6-5
J gene: TRBJ2-1
D gene: TRBD1
CDR3 protein: CASSPGQSSYNEQFF
CDR3 DNA: TGTGCCAGCAGCCCGGGACAGAGCTCCTACAATGAGCAGTTCTTC

clone size: .
V gene: TRBV30
J gene: TRBJ2-7
D gene: TRBD1
CDR3 protein: CAWSVPGQGYEQYF
CDR3 DNA: TGTGCCTGGAGTGTACCGGGACAGGGCTACGAGCAGTACTTC

clone size: .
V gene: TRBV5-6
J gene: TRBJ1-3
D gene: TRBD1
CDR3 protein: CASSLGRQGAGNTIYF
CDR3 DNA: TGTGCCAGCAGCTTAGGAAGACAGGGAGCAGGAAACACCATATATTTT

clone size: .
V gene: TRBV7-6
J gene: TRBJ2-1
D gene: .
CDR3 protein: CASSVEQFF
CDR3 DNA: TGTGCCAGCAGTGTCGAGCAGTTCTTC

clone size: .
V gene: TRBV7-8
J gene: TRBJ2-7
D gene: .
CDR3 protein: CASSVDGKTYEQYF
CDR3 DNA: TGTGCCAGCAGCGTGGACGGAAAAACCTACGAGCAGTACTTC

clone size: few
V gene: TRBV7-6
J gene: TRBJ1-5
D gene: TRBD1
CDR3 protein: CASSSTGDGNQPQHF
CDR3 DNA: TGTGCCAGCAGCTCGACAGGGGATGGCAATCAGCCCCAGCATTTT

clone size: .
V gene: TRBV7-6
J gene: TRBJ2-1
D gene: .
CDR3 protein: CASSTEAAIYNEQFF
CDR3 DNA: TGTGCCAGCAGCACGGAGGCGGCCATCTACAATGAGCAGTTCTTC

clone size: .
V gene: TRBV5-1
J gene: TRBJ1-5
D gene: TRBD1
CDR3 protein: CASSLGQGGQPQHF
CDR3 DNA: TGCGCCAGCAGCTTGGGACAGGGTGGACAGCCCCAGCATTTT

clone size: .
V gene: TRBV7-9
J gene: TRBJ1-1
D gene: .
CDR3 protein: CASGDFEAFF
CDR3 DNA: TGTGCCAGCGGCGACTTTGAAGCTTTCTTT

clone size: medium-sized
V gene: TRBV29-1
J gene: TRBJ2-2
D gene: .
CDR3 protein: CSVQTLAANTGELFF
CDR3 DNA: TGCAGCGTCCAAACACTCGCGGCGAACACCGGGGAGCTGTTTTTT

clone size: once
V gene: TRBV6-1
J gene: TRBJ1-5
D gene: .
CDR3 protein: CASSIGGWQAQHF
CDR3 DNA: TGTGCCAGCAGTATAGGAGGTTGGCAGGCCCAGCATTTT

clone size: .
V gene: TRBV5-4
J gene: TRBJ2-3
D gene: TRBD2
CDR3 protein: CASSLEVGGVAGAPDTQYF
CDR3 DNA: TGTGCCAGCAGCTTGGAGGTCGGGGGAGTAGCGGGAGCCCCAGATACGCAGTATTTT

clone size: few
V gene: TRBV5-6
J gene: TRBJ1-5
D gene: .
CDR3 protein: CASSLGGEVSSNQPQHF
CDR3 DNA: TGTGCCAGCAGCTTGGGGGGGGAAGTTTCTAGCAATCAGCCCCAGCATTTT